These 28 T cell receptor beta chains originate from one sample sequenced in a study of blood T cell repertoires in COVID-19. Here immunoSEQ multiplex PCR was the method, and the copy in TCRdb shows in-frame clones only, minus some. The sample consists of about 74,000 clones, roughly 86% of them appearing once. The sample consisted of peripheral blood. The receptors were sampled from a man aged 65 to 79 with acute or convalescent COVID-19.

CDR3: CSVDGQGNYNEQFF. The DNA of the CDR3 is TGCAGCGTTGACGGACAGGGCAACTACAATGAGCAGTTCTTC. This chain joins TRBV29-1 and TRBJ2-1; 8 bases line up with TRBD1. This CDR3 is 14 amino acids long. The germline V gene encodes CDR1 SQVTM and CDR2 ANQGSEA. The V gene end was trimmed by 3 bases and the J gene end by 3 bases; junction bases not matched to a gene: 4.

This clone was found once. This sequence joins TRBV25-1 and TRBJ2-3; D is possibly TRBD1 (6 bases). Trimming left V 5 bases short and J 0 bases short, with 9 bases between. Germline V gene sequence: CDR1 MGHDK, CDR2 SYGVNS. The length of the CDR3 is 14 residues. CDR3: CASSKQGSTDTQYF. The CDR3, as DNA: TGTGCCAGCAGTAAACAGGGAAGCACAGATACGCAGTATTTT.

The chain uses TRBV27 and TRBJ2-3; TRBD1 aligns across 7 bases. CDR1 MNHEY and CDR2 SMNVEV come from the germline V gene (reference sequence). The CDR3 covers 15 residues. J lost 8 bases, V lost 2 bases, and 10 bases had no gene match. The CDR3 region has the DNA TGTGCCAGCAGTTTAATCAGGGGGTCTAGTGGTACGCAGTATTTT. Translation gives CASSLIRGSSGTQYF.

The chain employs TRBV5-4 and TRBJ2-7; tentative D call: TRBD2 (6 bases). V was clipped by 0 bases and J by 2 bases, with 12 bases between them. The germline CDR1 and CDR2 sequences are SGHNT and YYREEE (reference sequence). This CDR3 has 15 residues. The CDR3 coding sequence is TGTGCCAGCAGCTTGGGGCCTAGCGAACCCTACGAGCAGTACTTC. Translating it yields CASSLGPSEPYEQYF.

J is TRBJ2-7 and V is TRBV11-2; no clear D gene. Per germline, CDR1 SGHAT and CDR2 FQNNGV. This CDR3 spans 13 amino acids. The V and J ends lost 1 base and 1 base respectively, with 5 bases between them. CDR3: CASSLVLSYEQYF. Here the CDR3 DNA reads TGTGCCAGCAGCTTAGTACTTTCCTACGAGCAGTACTTC.

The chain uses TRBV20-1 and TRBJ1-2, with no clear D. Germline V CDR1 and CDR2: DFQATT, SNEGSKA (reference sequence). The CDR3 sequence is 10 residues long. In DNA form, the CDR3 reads TGCAGGGGCGGGGACTATGGCTACACCTTC. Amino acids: CRGGDYGYTF.

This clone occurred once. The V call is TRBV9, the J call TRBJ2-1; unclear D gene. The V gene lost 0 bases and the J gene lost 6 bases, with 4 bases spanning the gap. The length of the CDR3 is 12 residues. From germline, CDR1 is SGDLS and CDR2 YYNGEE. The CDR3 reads CASSVAFNEQFF. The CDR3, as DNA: TGTGCCAGCAGCGTAGCCTTCAATGAGCAGTTCTTC.

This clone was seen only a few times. For the CDR3, the DNA is TGCGCCAGCAGCTTGGGGACAGGGGGCACTGAAGCTTTCTTT. Protein sequence: CASSLGTGGTEAFF. The V gene is TRBV5-1, the J gene TRBJ1-1; 10 bases match TRBD1. The CDR3 spans 14 residues. Germline V CDR1 and CDR2: SGHRS, YFSETQ. V trimming: 0 bases; J trimming: 4 bases; junction bases outside the gene matches: 0. The variable domain in full, with the rest retrieved from reference TRBV5-1 and TRBJ1-1, is KAGVTQTPRYLIKTRGQQVTLSCSPISGHRSVSWYQQTPGQGLQFLFEYFSETQRNKGNFPGRFSGRQFSNSRSEMNVSTLELGDSALYLCASSLGTGGTEAFFGQGTRLTVV.

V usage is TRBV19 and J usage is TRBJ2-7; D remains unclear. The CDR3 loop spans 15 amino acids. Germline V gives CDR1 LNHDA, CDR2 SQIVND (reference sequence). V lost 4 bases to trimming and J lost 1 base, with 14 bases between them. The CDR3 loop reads CASSTPRAGSYEQYF. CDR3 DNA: TGTGCCAGTAGTACCCCCCGTGCCGGTTCCTACGAGCAGTACTTC.

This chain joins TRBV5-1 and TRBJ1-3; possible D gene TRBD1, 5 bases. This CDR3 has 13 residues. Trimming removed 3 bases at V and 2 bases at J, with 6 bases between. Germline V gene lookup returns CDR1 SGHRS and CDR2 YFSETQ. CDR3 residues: CASSSDTGNTIYF. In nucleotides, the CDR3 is TGCGCCAGCAGCTCGGACACTGGAAACACCATATATTTT.

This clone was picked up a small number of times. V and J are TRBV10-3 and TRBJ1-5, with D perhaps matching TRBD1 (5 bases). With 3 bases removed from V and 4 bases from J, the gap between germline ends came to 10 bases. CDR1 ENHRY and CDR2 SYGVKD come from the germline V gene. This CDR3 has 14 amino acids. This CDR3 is CAISEWGENQPQHF. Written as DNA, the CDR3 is TGTGCCATCAGTGAATGGGGGGAAAATCAGCCCCAGCATTTT.

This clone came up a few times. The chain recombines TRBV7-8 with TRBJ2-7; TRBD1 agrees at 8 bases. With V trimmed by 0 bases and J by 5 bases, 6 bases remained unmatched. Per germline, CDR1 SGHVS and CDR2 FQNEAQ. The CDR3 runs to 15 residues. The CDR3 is CASSLAIRGLHEQYF. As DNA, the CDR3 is TGTGCCAGCAGCTTAGCGATCAGGGGGCTCCACGAGCAGTACTTC.

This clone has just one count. The CDR3 is CASSLSETQYF. The CDR3 coding sequence is TGTGCCAGCAGTTTGTCGGAGACCCAGTACTTC. This chain connects TRBV28 to TRBJ2-5; no firm D call. Germline V gene data show CDR1 as MDHEN and CDR2 as SYDVKM. Trimming took off 3 bases at V and 5 bases at J, with 4 bases between the two ends. The CDR3 sequence is 11 residues long.

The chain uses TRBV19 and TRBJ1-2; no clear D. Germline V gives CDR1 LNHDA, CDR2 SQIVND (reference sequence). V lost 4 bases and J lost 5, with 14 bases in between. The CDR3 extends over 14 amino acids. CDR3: CASSTTVTGYGYTF. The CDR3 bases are TGTGCCAGTAGTACGACGGTGACTGGATATGGCTACACCTTC. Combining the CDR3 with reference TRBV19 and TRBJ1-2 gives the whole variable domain DGGITQSPKYLFRKEGQNVTLSCEQNLNHDAMYWYRQDPGQGLRLIYYSQIVNDFQKGDIAEGYSVSREKKESFPLTVTSAQKNPTAFYLCASSTTVTGYGYTFGSGTRLTVV.

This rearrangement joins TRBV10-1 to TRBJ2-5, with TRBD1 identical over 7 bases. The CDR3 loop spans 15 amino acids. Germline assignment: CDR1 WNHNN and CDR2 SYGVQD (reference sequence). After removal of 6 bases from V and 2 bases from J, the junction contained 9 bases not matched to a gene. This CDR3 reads CASRPDRDRQETQYF. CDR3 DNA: TGCGCCAGCAGACCTGACCGGGACAGACAAGAGACCCAGTACTTC.

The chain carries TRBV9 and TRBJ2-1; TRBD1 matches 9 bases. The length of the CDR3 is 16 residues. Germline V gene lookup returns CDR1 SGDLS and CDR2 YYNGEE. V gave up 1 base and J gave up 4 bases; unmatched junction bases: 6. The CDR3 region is CASSVSPGTGYNEQFF. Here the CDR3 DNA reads TGTGCCAGCAGCGTAAGCCCGGGGACAGGGTACAATGAGCAGTTCTTC.

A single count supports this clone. The CDR3 is CASSQDRGAYEQYF. As DNA, the CDR3 is TGCGCCAGCAGCCAGGACAGGGGTGCCTACGAGCAGTACTTC. The chain couples TRBV5-1 to TRBJ2-7, with TRBD1 matching 9 bases. V lost 4 bases to trimming and J lost 2 bases; unmatched junction nucleotides: 4. This CDR3 spans 14 amino acids. CDR1 is SGHRS and CDR2 is YFSETQ in the germline V gene.

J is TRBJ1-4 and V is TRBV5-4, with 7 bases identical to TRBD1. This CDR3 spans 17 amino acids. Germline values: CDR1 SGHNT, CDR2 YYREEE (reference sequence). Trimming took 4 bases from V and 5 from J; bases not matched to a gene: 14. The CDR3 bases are TGTGCCAGCAGCCGGAAGGGACCGGGACAGCCCAATGAAAAACTGTTTTTT. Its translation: CASSRKGPGQPNEKLFF.

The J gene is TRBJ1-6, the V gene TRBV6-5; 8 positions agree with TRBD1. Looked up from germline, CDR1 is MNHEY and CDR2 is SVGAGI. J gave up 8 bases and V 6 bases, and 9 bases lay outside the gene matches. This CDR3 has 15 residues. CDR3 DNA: TGTGCCAGCAGGGTGGACAGGGACTTACATTCACCCCTCCACTTT. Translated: CASRVDRDLHSPLHF.

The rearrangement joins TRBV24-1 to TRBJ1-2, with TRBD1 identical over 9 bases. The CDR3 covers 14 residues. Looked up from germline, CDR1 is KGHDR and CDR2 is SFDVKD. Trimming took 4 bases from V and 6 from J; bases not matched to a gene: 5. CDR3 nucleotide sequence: TGTGCCACCAGTGAAAGGGACAGGGCAGATGGCTACACCTTC. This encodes CATSERDRADGYTF.

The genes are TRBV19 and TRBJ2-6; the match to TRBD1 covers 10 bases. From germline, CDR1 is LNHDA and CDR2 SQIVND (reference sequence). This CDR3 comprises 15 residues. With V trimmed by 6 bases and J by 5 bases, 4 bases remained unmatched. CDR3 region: CASSGQGVWANVLTF. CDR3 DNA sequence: TGTGCCAGTAGCGGACAGGGGGTCTGGGCCAACGTCCTGACTTTC.

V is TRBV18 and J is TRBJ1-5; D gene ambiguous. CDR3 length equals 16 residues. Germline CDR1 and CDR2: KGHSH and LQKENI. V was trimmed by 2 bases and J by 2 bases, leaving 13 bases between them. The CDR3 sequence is CASSPGGPRGNQPQHF. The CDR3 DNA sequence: TGTGCCAGCTCACCAGGCGGCCCCCGGGGCAATCAGCCCCAGCATTTT.

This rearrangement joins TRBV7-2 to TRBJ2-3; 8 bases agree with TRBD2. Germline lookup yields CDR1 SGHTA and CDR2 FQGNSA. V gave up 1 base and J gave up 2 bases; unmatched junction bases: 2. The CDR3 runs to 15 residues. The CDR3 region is CASSLVLADTDTQYF. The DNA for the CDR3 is TGTGCCAGCAGCTTAGTACTAGCGGACACAGATACGCAGTATTTT.

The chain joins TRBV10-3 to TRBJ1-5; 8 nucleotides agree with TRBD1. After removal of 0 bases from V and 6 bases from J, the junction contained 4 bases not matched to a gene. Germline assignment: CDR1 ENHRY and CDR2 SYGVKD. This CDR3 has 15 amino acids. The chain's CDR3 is CAISESAGGGQPQHF. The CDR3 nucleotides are TGTGCCATCAGTGAGTCGGCAGGGGGCGGTCAGCCCCAGCATTTT.

This CDR3 is CASSLETPWEQYF. The DNA of the CDR3 is TGTGCCAGCAGCTTAGAGACACCCTGGGAGCAGTACTTC. V gene TRBV11-2 combines with J gene TRBJ2-7; D is unresolved. V gave up 0 bases and J gave up 7 bases, with 10 bases separating them. The CDR3 runs 13 residues. Germline CDR1 and CDR2: SGHAT and FQNNGV. The entire variable domain, with the rest obtained from reference TRBV11-2 and TRBJ2-7, is as follows: EAGVAQSPRYKIIEKRQSVAFWCNPISGHATLYWYQQILGQGPKLLIQFQNNGVVDDSQLPKDRFSAERLKGVDSTLKIQPAKLEDSAVYLCASSLETPWEQYFGPGTRLTVT.

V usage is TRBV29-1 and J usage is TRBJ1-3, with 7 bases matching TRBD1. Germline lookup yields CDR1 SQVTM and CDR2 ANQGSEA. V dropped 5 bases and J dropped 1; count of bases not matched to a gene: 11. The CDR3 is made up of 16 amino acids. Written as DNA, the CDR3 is TGCAGCGTTTACCCGGGGCAGGGGGTATCTGGAAACACCATATATTTT. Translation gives CSVYPGQGVSGNTIYF. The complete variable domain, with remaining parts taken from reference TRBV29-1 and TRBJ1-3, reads SAVISQKPSRDICQRGTSLTIQCQVDSQVTMMFWYRQQPGQSLTLIATANQGSEATYESGFVIDKFPISRPNLTFSTLTVSNMSPEDSSIYLCSVYPGQGVSGNTIYFGEGSWLTVV.

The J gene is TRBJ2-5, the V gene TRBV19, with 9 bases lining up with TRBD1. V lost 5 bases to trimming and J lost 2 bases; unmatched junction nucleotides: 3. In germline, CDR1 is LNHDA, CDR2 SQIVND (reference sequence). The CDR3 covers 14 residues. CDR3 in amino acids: CASSWGTGQETQYF. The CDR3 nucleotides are TGTGCCAGTAGTTGGGGGACAGGGCAAGAGACCCAGTACTTC. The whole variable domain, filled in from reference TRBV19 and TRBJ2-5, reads DGGITQSPKYLFRKEGQNVTLSCEQNLNHDAMYWYRQDPGQGLRLIYYSQIVNDFQKGDIAEGYSVSREKKESFPLTVTSAQKNPTAFYLCASSWGTGQETQYFGPGTRLLVL.

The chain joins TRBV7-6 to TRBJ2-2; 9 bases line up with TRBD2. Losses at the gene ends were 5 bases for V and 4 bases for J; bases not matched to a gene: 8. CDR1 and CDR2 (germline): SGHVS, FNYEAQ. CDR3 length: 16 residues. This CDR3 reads CASSTAGGRITGELFF. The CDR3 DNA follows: TGTGCCAGCAGCACCGCGGGAGGGCGGATCACCGGGGAGCTGTTTTTT.